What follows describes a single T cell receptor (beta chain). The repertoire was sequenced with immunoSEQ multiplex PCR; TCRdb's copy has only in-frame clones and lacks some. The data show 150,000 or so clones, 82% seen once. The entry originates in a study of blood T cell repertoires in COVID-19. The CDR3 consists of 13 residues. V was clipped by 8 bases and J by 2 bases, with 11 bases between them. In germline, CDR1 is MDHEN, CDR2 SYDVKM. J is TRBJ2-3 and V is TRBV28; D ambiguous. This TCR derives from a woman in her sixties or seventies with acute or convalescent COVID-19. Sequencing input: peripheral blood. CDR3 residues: CASSNGLTDTQYF. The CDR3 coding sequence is TGTGCCAGCTCCAATGGGCTCACAGATACGCAGTATTTT.